This T cell receptor beta chain is drawn from a study of Graves' ophthalmopathy and Graves' hyperthyroidism. The study's findings and limits: Blood also held most thyroid clonotypes expanded above 0.001 frequency. The model's prediction of ophthalmopathy progression had 65% to 71% sensitivity and roughly 77% specificity.

Where ophthalmopathy was present, donors had moderate-to-severe activity, CAS ≥3, NOSPECS ≥4 and duration under 3 months. RNA served as the template for amplifying TCR beta CDR3 regions. Amplification began with first-round RT-PCR using HTBI primers, then second-round multiplex PCR was performed. MiXCR, run by TCRdb on the multiplex PCR reads, gives a single entry per CDR3 protein. Of some 520,000 distinct CDR3 sequences listed, 13% to 15% are singletons. Trimming took off 2 bases at V and 4 bases at J, with 12 bases between the two ends. The CDR3 has 13 residues. Germline lookup yields CDR1 GTSNPN and CDR2 SVGIG (reference sequence). This clonotype was seen repeatedly, ten times or more. Its specificity is unknown.

This sequence joins TRBV30 and TRBJ2-7; a weak D match, TRBD1 (5 bases). The receptor comes from a woman in her 30s with Graves' ophthalmopathy. Sequencing was done on a sample of blood. The CDR3 bases are TGTGCCTGGAGTAATGGGGCGCGTTACGAGCAGTACTTC. Its translation is CAWSNGARYEQYF.